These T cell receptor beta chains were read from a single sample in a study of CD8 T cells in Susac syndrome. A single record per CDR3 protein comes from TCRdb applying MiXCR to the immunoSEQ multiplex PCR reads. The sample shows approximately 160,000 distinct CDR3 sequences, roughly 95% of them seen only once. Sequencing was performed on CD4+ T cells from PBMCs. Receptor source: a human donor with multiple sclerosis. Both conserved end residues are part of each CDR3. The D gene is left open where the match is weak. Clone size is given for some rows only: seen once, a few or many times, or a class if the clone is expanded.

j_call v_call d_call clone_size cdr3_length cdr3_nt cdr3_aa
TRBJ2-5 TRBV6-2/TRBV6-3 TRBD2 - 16 TGTGCCAGCAGTTACGAGGGAGGGAATATCCAAGAGACCCAGTACTTC CASSYEGGNIQETQYF
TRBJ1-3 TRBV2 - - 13 TGTGCCAGCGACCGGGACTCGAAGAACACCATATATTTT CASDRDSKNTIYF
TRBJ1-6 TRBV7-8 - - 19 TGTGCCAGCAGCTTACTCAGAGTTCTGGGGGCAATTCGTAATTCACCCCTCCACTTT CASSLLRVLGAIRNSPLHF
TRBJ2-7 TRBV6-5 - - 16 TGTGCCAGCAGTTACTCGATGCGGAGGGCCGTTTCCGAGCAGTACTTC CASSYSMRRAVSEQYF
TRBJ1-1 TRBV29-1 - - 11 TGCAGCGTTTACCGGAACACTGAAGCTTTCTTT CSVYRNTEAFF
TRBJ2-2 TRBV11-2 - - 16 TGTGCCAGCAGCTTTGGACTATTGAGGACCACCGGGGAGCTGTTTTTT CASSFGLLRTTGELFF
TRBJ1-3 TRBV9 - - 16 TGTGCCAGCAGCCCCGGAGGGTCGACGTCTGGAAACACCATATATTTT CASSPGGSTSGNTIYF
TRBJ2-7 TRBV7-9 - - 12 TGTGCCAGCAGCAAAACTCGGGACGAGCAGTACTTC CASSKTRDEQYF
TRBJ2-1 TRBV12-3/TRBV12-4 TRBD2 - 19 TGTGCCAGCAGTCTTATCCCCTTAGGTAGCGGGAGCTCCTACAATGAGCAGTTCTTC CASSLIPLGSGSSYNEQFF
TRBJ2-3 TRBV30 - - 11 TGTGCCTCAGCGGCCTCAGATACGCAGTATTTT CASAASDTQYF
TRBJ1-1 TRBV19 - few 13 TGTGCCAGTAGTATAAAGACAGGCACTGAAGCTTTCTTT CASSIKTGTEAFF
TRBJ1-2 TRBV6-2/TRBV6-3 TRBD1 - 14 TGTGCCAGCAGTTCGACAGGGGGTCCCTATGGCTACACCTTC CASSSTGGPYGYTF
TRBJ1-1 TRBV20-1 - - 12 TGCAGTGCTGGGGGACTGAACACTGAAGCTTTCTTT CSAGGLNTEAFF
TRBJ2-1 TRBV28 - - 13 TGTGCCAGCAGTTCGGGTGACCGGGATGAGCAGTTCTTC CASSSGDRDEQFF
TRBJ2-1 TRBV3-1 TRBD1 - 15 TGTGCCAGCAGCCCCTGGGAACAGGGGGCAAATGAGCAGTTCTTC CASSPWEQGANEQFF
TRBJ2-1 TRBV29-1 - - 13 TGCAGCGTTGAGATAACACGAGCCCATGAGCAGTTCTTC CSVEITRAHEQFF
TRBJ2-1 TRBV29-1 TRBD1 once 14 TGCAGCGTTTCCCGGGACAGGGGCTACAATGAGCAGTTCTTC CSVSRDRGYNEQFF
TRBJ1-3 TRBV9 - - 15 TGTGCCAGCAGCGTATTTGGCAGGGAGGTTAACACCATATATTTT CASSVFGREVNTIYF
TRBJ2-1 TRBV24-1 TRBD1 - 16 TGTGCCACCAGTGGCCTGGAGGGGACAGGACTAAAGGAGCAGTTCTTC CATSGLEGTGLKEQFF
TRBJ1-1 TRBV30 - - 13 TGTGCCTGGACTCGGACAGAGAACACTGAAGCTTTCTTT CAWTRTENTEAFF